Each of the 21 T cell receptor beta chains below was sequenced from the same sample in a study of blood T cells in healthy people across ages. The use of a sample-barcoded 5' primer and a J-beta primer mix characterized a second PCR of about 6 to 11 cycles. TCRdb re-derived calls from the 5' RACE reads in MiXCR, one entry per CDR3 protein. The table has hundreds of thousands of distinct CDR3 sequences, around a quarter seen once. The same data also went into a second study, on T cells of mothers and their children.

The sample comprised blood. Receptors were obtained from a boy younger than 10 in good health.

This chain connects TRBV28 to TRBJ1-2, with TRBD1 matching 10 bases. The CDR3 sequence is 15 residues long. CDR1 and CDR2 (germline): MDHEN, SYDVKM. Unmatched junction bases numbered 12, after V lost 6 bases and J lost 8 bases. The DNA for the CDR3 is TGTGCCAGCAGCCCGACAGGGGGCGGTTTTGGCGGCTACACCTTC. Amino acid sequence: CASSPTGGGFGGYTF.

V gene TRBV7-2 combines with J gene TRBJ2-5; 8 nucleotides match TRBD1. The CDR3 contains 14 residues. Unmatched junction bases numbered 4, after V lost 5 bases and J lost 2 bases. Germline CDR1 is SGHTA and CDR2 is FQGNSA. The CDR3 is CASSLNRGQETQYF. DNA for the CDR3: TGTGCCAGCAGCCTAAACAGGGGGCAAGAGACCCAGTACTTC.

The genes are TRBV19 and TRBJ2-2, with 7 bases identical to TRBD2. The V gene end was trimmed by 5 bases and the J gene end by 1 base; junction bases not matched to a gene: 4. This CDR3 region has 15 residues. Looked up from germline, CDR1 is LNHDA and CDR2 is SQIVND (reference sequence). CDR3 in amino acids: CASSGSGQNTGELFF. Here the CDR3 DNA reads TGTGCCAGTAGTGGTAGCGGGCAGAACACCGGGGAGCTGTTTTTT.

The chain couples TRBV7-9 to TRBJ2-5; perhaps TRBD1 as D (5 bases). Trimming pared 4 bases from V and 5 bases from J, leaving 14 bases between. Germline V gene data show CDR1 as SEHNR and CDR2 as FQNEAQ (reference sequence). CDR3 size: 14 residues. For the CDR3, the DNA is TGTGCCAGCAGCTGGGGATTGGGGCTGGAGACCCAGTACTTC. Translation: CASSWGLGLETQYF.

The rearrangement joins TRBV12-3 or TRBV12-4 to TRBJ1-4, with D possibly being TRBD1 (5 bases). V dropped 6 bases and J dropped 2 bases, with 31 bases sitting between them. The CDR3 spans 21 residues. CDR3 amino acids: CASSTAQRGMGRRRTNEKLFF. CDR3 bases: TGTGCCAGCAGCACTGCCCAGAGGGGTATGGGACGCCGAAGGACTAATGAAAAACTGTTTTTT.

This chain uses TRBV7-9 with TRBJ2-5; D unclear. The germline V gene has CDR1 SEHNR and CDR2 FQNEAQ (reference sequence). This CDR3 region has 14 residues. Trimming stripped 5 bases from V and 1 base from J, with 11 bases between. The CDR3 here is CASSHDNLQETQYF. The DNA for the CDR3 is TGTGCCAGCAGCCACGACAATCTCCAAGAGACCCAGTACTTC.

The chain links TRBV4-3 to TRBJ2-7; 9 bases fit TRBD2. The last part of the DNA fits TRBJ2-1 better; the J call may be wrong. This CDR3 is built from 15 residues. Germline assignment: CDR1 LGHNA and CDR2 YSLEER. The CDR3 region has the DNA TGCGCCAGCAGCCAAGAAAGGACTAGCGTCTTAGAGCAGTTCTTC. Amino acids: CASSQERTSVLEQFF.

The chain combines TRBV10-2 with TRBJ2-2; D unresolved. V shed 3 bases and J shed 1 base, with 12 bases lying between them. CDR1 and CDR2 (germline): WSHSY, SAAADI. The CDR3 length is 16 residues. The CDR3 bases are TGCGCCAGCAGTGACTCGGGCGCCCAGAACACCGGGGAGCTGTTTTTT. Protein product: CASSDSGAQNTGELFF.

This CDR3 is CSAGQVSDEQFF. The CDR3 DNA is TGCAGTGCTGGGCAAGTCAGCGATGAGCAGTTCTTC. The chain uses TRBV20-1 and TRBJ2-5; D call uncertain. The J call may be in error: the DNA end matches TRBJ2-1 better. CDR1 and CDR2 from the germline V gene are DFQATT and SNEGSKA (reference sequence). The CDR3 covers 12 residues.

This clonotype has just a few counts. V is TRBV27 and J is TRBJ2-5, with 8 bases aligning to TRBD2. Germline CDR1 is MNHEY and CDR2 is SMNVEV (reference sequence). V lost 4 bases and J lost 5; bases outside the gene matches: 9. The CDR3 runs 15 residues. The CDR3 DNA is TGTGCCAGCAGTTCAACTAGCGGTCTTAGCGAGACCCAGTACTTC. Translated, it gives CASSSTSGLSETQYF.

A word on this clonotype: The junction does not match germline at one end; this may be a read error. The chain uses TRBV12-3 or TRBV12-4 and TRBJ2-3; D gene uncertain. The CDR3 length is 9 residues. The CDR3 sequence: CASSPRWDF. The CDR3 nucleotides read TGTGCCAGCAGTCCCCGCTGGGATTTT.

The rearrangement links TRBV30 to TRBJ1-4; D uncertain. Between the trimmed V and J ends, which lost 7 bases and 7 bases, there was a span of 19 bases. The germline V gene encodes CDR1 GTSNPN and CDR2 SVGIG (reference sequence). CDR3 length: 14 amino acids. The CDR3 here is CASGRENPPEKLFF. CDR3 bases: TGTGCCTCCGGTAGGGAAAACCCCCCTGAAAAACTGTTTTTT.

This chain's CDR3 is CASRTGLAKETQYF. The CDR3 DNA follows: TGTGCCAGCAGAACGGGACTAGCGAAAGAGACCCAGTACTTC. The chain links TRBV5-5 to TRBJ2-5; TRBD2 matches at 10 bases. This CDR3 region has 14 residues. Trimming cost V 5 bases and J 3 bases; bases outside gene matches: 4. CDR1 is SGHKS, CDR2 YYEKEE, per germline (reference sequence).

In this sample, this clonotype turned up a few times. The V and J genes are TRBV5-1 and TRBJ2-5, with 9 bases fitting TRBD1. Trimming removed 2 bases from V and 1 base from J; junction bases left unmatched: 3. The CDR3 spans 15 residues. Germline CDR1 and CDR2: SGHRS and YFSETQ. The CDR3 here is CASSFRQGVQETQYF. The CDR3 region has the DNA TGCGCCAGCAGCTTCCGACAGGGGGTCCAAGAGACCCAGTACTTC.

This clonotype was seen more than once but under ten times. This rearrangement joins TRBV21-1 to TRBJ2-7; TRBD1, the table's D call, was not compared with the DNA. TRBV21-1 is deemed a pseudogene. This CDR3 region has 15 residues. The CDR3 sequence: CASSKGTGECYEQYF. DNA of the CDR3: TGTGCCAGCAGCAAAGGGACAGGGGAATGCTACGAGCAGTACTTC.

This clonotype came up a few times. The CDR3 DNA follows: TGTGCCAGCAGCTTGGAGGCGACTTACGGTCTCGCAGATACGCAGTATTTT. Residues: CASSLEATYGLADTQYF. The chain uses TRBV5-4 and TRBJ2-3; D is undetermined. The length of the CDR3 is 17 residues. CDR1 is SGHNT and CDR2 is YYREEE in the germline V gene (reference sequence). V was trimmed by 0 bases and J by 4 bases, leaving 18 bases between them.

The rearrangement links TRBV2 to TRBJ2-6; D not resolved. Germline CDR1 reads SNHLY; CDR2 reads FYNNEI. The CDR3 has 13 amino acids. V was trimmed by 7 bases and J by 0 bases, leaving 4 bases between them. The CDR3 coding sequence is TGTGCCAGCATAAGCTCTGGGGCCAACGTCCTGACTTTC. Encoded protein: CASISSGANVLTF.

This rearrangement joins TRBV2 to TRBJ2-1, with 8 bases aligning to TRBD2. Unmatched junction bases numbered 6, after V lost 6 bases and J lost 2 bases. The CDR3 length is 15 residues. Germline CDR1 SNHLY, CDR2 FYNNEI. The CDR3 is CASRTGTRAYNEQFF. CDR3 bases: TGTGCCAGCAGGACGGGGACTAGGGCCTACAATGAGCAGTTCTTC.

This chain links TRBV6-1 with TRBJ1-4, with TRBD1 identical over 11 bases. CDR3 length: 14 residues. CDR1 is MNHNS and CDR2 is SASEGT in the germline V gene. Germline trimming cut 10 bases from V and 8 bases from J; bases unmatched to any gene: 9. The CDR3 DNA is TGTGCCACCAACTCAAGGGACAGGGGGGAAAAACTGTTTTTT. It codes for CATNSRDRGEKLFF.

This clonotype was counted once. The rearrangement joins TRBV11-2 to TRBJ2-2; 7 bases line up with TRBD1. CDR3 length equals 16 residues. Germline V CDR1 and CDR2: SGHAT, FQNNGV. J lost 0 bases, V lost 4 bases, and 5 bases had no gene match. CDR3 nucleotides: TGTGCCAGCAGCTGGCCCCAGGGGGCGAACACCGGGGAGCTGTTTTTT. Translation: CASSWPQGANTGELFF.

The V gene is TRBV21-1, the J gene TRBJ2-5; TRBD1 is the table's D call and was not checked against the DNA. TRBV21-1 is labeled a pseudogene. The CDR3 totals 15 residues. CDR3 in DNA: TGTGCCAGCAGCCCCCTGGCGGGGCATAGGGAGACCCAGTACTTC. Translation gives CASSPLAGHRETQYF.